A selection of T cell receptor beta chains follows, all from one sample in a study of shared clonotypes between healthy human individuals. The protocol was immunoSEQ multiplex PCR, while the TCRdb copy is restricted to in-frame clones and leaves out a portion. The sample carries around 2.1 million clones, under 97% recorded once. Input material: naive CD4+ T cells sorted from blood. Receptors were obtained from a man between 18 and 29 years old in good health. Each CDR3 is given with its conserved first and last residue. The order of the fields is D gene, J gene, V gene, clone size, CDR3 protein, CDR3 DNA. The D gene is left open where the match is weak. Clone size appears in some rows only: once, few, many, or a class for an expanded clone.

D: TRBD1
J: TRBJ2-7
V: TRBV19
size: .
CDR3: CASSPRTGAYEQYF
DNA: TGTGCCAGTAGTCCACGGACAGGGGCCTACGAGCAGTACTTC

D: .
J: TRBJ1-3
V: TRBV30
size: .
CDR3: CAWSVRRGSGNTIYF
DNA: TGTGCCTGGAGTGTTCGGCGGGGGTCTGGAAACACCATATATTTT

D: .
J: TRBJ2-2
V: TRBV2
size: once
CDR3: CASSGSAGGNTGELFF
DNA: TGTGCCAGCAGTGGAAGCGCGGGCGGAAACACCGGGGAGCTGTTTTTT

D: .
J: TRBJ2-1
V: TRBV14
size: .
CDR3: CASSPTLQGFEQFF
DNA: TGTGCCAGCAGCCCAACCCTACAGGGTTTTGAGCAGTTCTTC

D: TRBD2
J: TRBJ2-7
V: TRBV7-2
size: .
CDR3: CASSLTGGPLSSYEQYF
DNA: TGTGCCAGCAGCTTAACGGGAGGGCCCCTAAGCTCCTACGAGCAGTACTTC

D: .
J: TRBJ2-7
V: TRBV4-1
size: .
CDR3: CASSSQFQSSYEQYF
DNA: TGCGCCAGCAGCTCTCAATTCCAGAGCTCCTACGAGCAGTACTTC

D: TRBD1
J: TRBJ1-6
V: TRBV2
size: .
CDR3: CASRQSGTGVSPLHF
DNA: TGTGCCAGCAGACAAAGTGGGACAGGGGTTTCACCCCTCCACTTT

D: .
J: TRBJ2-7
V: TRBV5-4
size: once
CDR3: CASSLGSSYEQYF
DNA: TGTGCCAGCAGCTTGGGCTCAAGCTACGAGCAGTACTTC

D: TRBD1
J: TRBJ2-1
V: TRBV5-1
size: once
CDR3: CASSLGDRADEQFF
DNA: TGCGCCAGCAGCCTTGGGGACAGGGCCGATGAGCAGTTCTTC

D: TRBD2
J: TRBJ2-1
V: TRBV7-8
size: .
CDR3: CASSLGAGTTYNEQFF
DNA: TGTGCCAGCAGCTTAGGGGCCGGGACTACCTACAATGAGCAGTTCTTC

D: .
J: TRBJ2-5
V: TRBV5-1
size: .
CDR3: CASSPERETQYF
DNA: TGCGCCAGCAGCCCCGAAAGAGAGACCCAGTACTTC

D: .
J: TRBJ1-2
V: TRBV30
size: .
CDR3: CAWSDWGDDGYTF
DNA: TGTGCCTGGAGTGATTGGGGGGACGATGGCTACACCTTC

D: TRBD1
J: TRBJ2-7
V: TRBV28
size: .
CDR3: CASSSQGTGLYEQYF
DNA: TGTGCCAGCAGTTCCCAGGGGACAGGGCTCTACGAGCAGTACTTC

D: .
J: TRBJ2-1
V: TRBV5-1
size: .
CDR3: CASSPESPRHNEQFF
DNA: TGCGCCAGCAGCCCCGAGTCTCCTCGTCACAATGAGCAGTTCTTC

D: TRBD2
J: TRBJ2-7
V: TRBV27
size: .
CDR3: CASSLLAGAYEQYF
DNA: TGTGCCAGCAGTTTATTAGCGGGAGCCTACGAGCAGTACTTC

D: .
J: TRBJ2-7
V: TRBV20-1
size: .
CDR3: CSARGFEQYF
DNA: TGCAGTGCTAGAGGCTTCGAGCAGTACTTC

D: .
J: TRBJ1-6
V: TRBV30
size: .
CDR3: CAWQGFRSPLHF
DNA: TGTGCCTGGCAGGGCTTCCGGTCACCCCTCCACTTT

D: .
J: TRBJ2-6
V: TRBV2
size: .
CDR3: CASIGTSGANVLTF
DNA: TGTGCCAGCATCGGGACATCGGGGGCCAACGTCCTGACTTTC

D: .
J: TRBJ2-7
V: TRBV5-1
size: once
CDR3: CASSEGYEQYF
DNA: TGCGCCAGCAGCGAAGGGTACGAGCAGTACTTC

D: .
J: TRBJ1-4
V: TRBV7-9
size: .
CDR3: CASSSYNGGVNEKLFF
DNA: TGTGCCAGCAGCTCATATAATGGGGGGGTTAATGAAAAACTGTTTTTT

D: TRBD1
J: TRBJ2-7
V: TRBV7-9
size: .
CDR3: CASSPGTGWYEQYF
DNA: TGTGCCAGCAGCCCTGGGACAGGGTGGTACGAGCAGTACTTC

D: TRBD1
J: TRBJ2-7
V: TRBV28
size: .
CDR3: CASSPAGQGSYEQYF
DNA: TGTGCCAGCAGTCCCGCTGGACAGGGCTCTTACGAGCAGTACTTC

D: .
J: TRBJ2-1
V: TRBV9
size: .
CDR3: CASSGQTPTIKQFF
DNA: TGTGCCAGCAGCGGACAGACCCCAACAATAAAGCAGTTCTTC

D: .
J: TRBJ1-5
V: TRBV28
size: .
CDR3: CASRGSDQPQHF
DNA: TGTGCCAGCAGGGGATCGGATCAGCCCCAGCATTTT

D: TRBD1
J: TRBJ1-4
V: TRBV6-5
size: .
CDR3: CASSGTGVGEKLFF
DNA: TGTGCCAGCAGCGGGACAGGGGTTGGGGAAAAACTGTTTTTT

D: .
J: TRBJ1-5
V: TRBV21-1
size: .
CDR3: CASRGTGQVSNQPQHF
DNA: TGTGCCAGCAGAGGGACGGGCCAGGTTAGCAATCAGCCCCAGCATTTT

D: .
J: TRBJ1-5
V: TRBV5-1
size: once
CDR3: CASSLSGESNQPQHF
DNA: TGCGCCAGCAGCTTGTCAGGGGAGAGTAATCAGCCCCAGCATTTT

D: .
J: TRBJ1-3
V: TRBV2
size: .
CDR3: CASSLASGNTIYF
DNA: TGTGCCAGCAGCTTAGCTTCTGGAAACACCATATATTTT

D: .
J: TRBJ2-5
V: TRBV7-6
size: .
CDR3: CASSLFGQRAQETQYF
DNA: TGTGCCAGCAGCTTATTCGGTCAGCGGGCACAAGAGACCCAGTACTTC

D: .
J: TRBJ1-4
V: TRBV6-6
size: .
CDR3: CASSYSREKLFF
DNA: TGTGCCAGCAGTTACTCTCGGGAAAAACTGTTTTTT

D: .
J: TRBJ1-5
V: TRBV7-2
size: .
CDR3: CASSPVGGNQPQHF
DNA: TGTGCCAGCAGCCCAGTTGGGGGCAATCAGCCCCAGCATTTT

D: .
J: TRBJ1-4
V: TRBV30
size: .
CDR3: CAWRGSEKLFF
DNA: TGTGCCTGGAGGGGATCTGAAAAACTGTTTTTT

D: TRBD2
J: TRBJ2-7
V: TRBV10-3
size: .
CDR3: CAIRTSGGPSYEQYF
DNA: TGTGCCATCAGGACTAGCGGGGGCCCTTCCTACGAGCAGTACTTC

D: TRBD2
J: TRBJ2-3
V: TRBV5-1
size: .
CDR3: CASSPGLAREADTQYF
DNA: TGCGCCAGCAGCCCGGGACTAGCTCGAGAGGCAGATACGCAGTATTTT

D: .
J: TRBJ2-1
V: TRBV7-8
size: .
CDR3: CASSQRIGGRDEQFF
DNA: TGTGCCAGCAGCCAAAGGATCGGGGGAAGGGATGAGCAGTTCTTC

D: TRBD1
J: TRBJ1-2
V: TRBV7-3
size: .
CDR3: CASSLTSLVTGVENYGYTF
DNA: TGTGCCAGCAGCTTAACGTCTCTCGTCACAGGGGTCGAGAACTATGGCTACACCTTC

D: .
J: TRBJ2-1
V: TRBV4-3
size: .
CDR3: CASSQGGRPYNEQFF
DNA: TGCGCCAGCAGCCAAGGGGGAAGGCCCTACAATGAGCAGTTCTTC

D: TRBD1
J: TRBJ1-4
V: TRBV27
size: .
CDR3: CASRRSGGLREKLFF
DNA: TGTGCCAGCAGACGATCAGGGGGATTACGGGAAAAACTGTTTTTT

D: .
J: TRBJ2-7
V: TRBV19
size: .
CDR3: CASSPHHTHPGHEQYF
DNA: TGTGCCAGTAGTCCCCATCACACACACCCCGGCCACGAGCAGTACTTC

D: .
J: TRBJ1-4
V: TRBV4-1
size: .
CDR3: CASSQGTAGGTNEKLFF
DNA: TGCGCCAGCAGCCAAGGGACGGCGGGAGGGACTAATGAAAAACTGTTTTTT

D: .
J: TRBJ1-1
V: TRBV7-2
size: .
CDR3: CASSLGPGGRLNTEAFF
DNA: TGTGCCAGCAGCTTAGGACCCGGTGGGAGATTGAACACTGAAGCTTTCTTT

D: .
J: TRBJ2-7
V: TRBV30
size: .
CDR3: CAWSLKQKPDYEQYF
DNA: TGTGCCTGGAGTCTAAAACAGAAACCGGACTACGAGCAGTACTTC

D: TRBD2
J: TRBJ2-3
V: TRBV5-1
size: .
CDR3: CASSLAGGRDTQYF
DNA: TGCGCCAGCAGCTTGGCTGGCGGGAGGGATACGCAGTATTTT

D: .
J: TRBJ2-3
V: TRBV19
size: .
CDR3: CASSIGTSTDTQYF
DNA: TGTGCCAGTAGTATCGGGACTAGCACAGATACGCAGTATTTT

D: .
J: TRBJ2-7
V: TRBV15
size: .
CDR3: CATSKPATATYEQYF
DNA: TGTGCCACCAGCAAACCCGCGACAGCCACCTACGAGCAGTACTTC

D: .
J: TRBJ2-5
V: TRBV5-8
size: .
CDR3: CASVAPFQGPETQYF
DNA: TGTGCCAGCGTCGCACCATTCCAGGGGCCAGAGACCCAGTACTTC

D: TRBD1
J: TRBJ2-7
V: TRBV19
size: .
CDR3: CASTRREGQGVHEQYF
DNA: TGTGCCAGTACCCGCCGGGAAGGACAGGGGGTCCACGAGCAGTACTTC